What follows are 23 T cell receptor beta chains derived from one specimen sequenced in a study of early stage breast cancer tumors. The data were produced by immunoSEQ multiplex PCR, yet TCRdb's version contains in-frame clones alone and is incomplete. The sample includes about 50,000 clones, 65% to 80% of them seen just once. The sample taken for sequencing was blood. Receptors originate from a person younger than 45 with breast cancer.

The chain is built from TRBV7-9 and TRBJ2-3; D gene unclear. The CDR3 sequence is 14 residues long. Germline V gene lookup returns CDR1 SEHNR and CDR2 FQNEAQ (reference sequence). V lost 1 base, J lost 4 bases, and 9 bases lay in between. The CDR3 sequence: CASSLDDGSDTQYF. In DNA, the CDR3 is TGTGCCAGCAGCTTAGACGACGGGTCAGATACGCAGTATTTT.

This CDR3 reads CASSLVAGGGTEAFF. The CDR3 DNA follows: TGTGCCAGCAGCTTAGTCGCAGGGGGGGGCACTGAAGCTTTCTTT. This chain joins TRBV11-2 and TRBJ1-1, with TRBD1 matching over 7 bases. Germline V gene sequence: CDR1 SGHAT, CDR2 FQNNGV. The CDR3 runs 15 residues. After removal of 1 base from V and 4 bases from J, the junction contained 6 bases not matched to a gene.

CDR3 sequence: CASSLRSGGFTEAFF. DNA of the CDR3: TGTGCCAGCAGCCTACGGTCGGGGGGTTTCACTGAAGCTTTCTTT. The chain couples TRBV5-8 to TRBJ1-1; TRBD1 is a possible D gene (5 bases). V lost 4 bases and J 4 bases, leaving 17 bases between the germline ends. Germline V gene data show CDR1 as SGHTS and CDR2 as YDEGEE. The CDR3 has 15 residues.

This chain joins TRBV28 and TRBJ2-5, with D possibly being TRBD1 (6 bases). Germline V gene lookup returns CDR1 MDHEN and CDR2 SYDVKM. CDR3 length: 14 residues. With 6 bases removed from V and 2 bases from J, the gap between germline ends came to 13 bases. CDR3: CASRTWDNQETQYF. CDR3 DNA: TGTGCCAGCAGGACGTGGGACAATCAAGAGACCCAGTACTTC.

The chain couples TRBV7-2 to TRBJ1-6, with D uncertain. With 3 bases removed from V and 8 bases from J, the gap between germline ends came to 8 bases. The CDR3 loop spans 13 amino acids. The germline V gene encodes CDR1 SGHTA and CDR2 FQGNSA. CDR3 region: CASSFFFDSPLHF. CDR3 DNA: TGTGCCAGCAGCTTCTTTTTCGATTCACCCCTCCACTTT.

The V gene is TRBV18, the J gene TRBJ2-6, with unresolved D. Deletions cut 4 bases from V and 3 bases from J, with 10 bases between. Germline V lookup: CDR1 KGHSH, CDR2 LQKENI. This CDR3 comprises 15 residues. CDR3 loop: CASSLELDGANVLTF. CDR3 nucleotides: TGTGCCAGCTCACTAGAGTTGGATGGGGCCAACGTCCTGACTTTC.

There are a few counts of this clone. Here the CDR3 DNA reads TGTGCCAGCAGTGAATTTGGGGGGGAGCTGTTTTTT. Translated: CASSEFGGELFF. The chain carries TRBV2 and TRBJ2-2; D gene uncertain. Trimming took off 2 bases at V and 8 bases at J, with 6 bases between the two ends. CDR3 length: 12 amino acids. Per germline, CDR1 SNHLY and CDR2 FYNNEI.

This clone was picked up a small number of times. CDR3 protein: CASSPLRGQGGNEQFF. CDR3 bases: TGTGCCAGCAGCCCATTGAGGGGACAGGGTGGCAATGAGCAGTTCTTC. V gene TRBV11-2 combines with J gene TRBJ2-1; TRBD1 agrees at 9 bases. Germline values: CDR1 SGHAT, CDR2 FQNNGV. Germline trimming cut 5 bases from V and 6 bases from J; bases unmatched to any gene: 11. The CDR3 totals 16 residues. Using reference TRBV11-2 and TRBJ2-1 for the parts outside the CDR3, the full variable domain is EAGVAQSPRYKIIEKRQSVAFWCNPISGHATLYWYQQILGQGPKLLIQFQNNGVVDDSQLPKDRFSAERLKGVDSTLKIQPAKLEDSAVYLCASSPLRGQGGNEQFFGPGTRLTVL.

This clone was recorded once. The rearrangement links TRBV11-2 to TRBJ2-6; the match to TRBD1 covers 9 bases. Germline V gene data show CDR1 as SGHAT and CDR2 as FQNNGV. Trimming took 5 bases from V and 0 from J; bases not matched to a gene: 11. The CDR3 is made up of 19 amino acids. CDR3 sequence reads: CASSLRGTGGASGANVLTF. The CDR3 nucleotides are TGTGCCAGCAGCCTTAGAGGTACAGGGGGCGCCTCTGGGGCCAACGTCCTGACTTTC. Filled out from reference TRBV11-2 and TRBJ2-6, the complete variable domain reads EAGVAQSPRYKIIEKRQSVAFWCNPISGHATLYWYQQILGQGPKLLIQFQNNGVVDDSQLPKDRFSAERLKGVDSTLKIQPAKLEDSAVYLCASSLRGTGGASGANVLTFGAGSRLTVL.

This clone was detected only once. The chain joins TRBV28 to TRBJ2-6, with 10 bases that match TRBD1. Trimming took 7 bases from V and 0 from J; bases not matched to a gene: 15. The CDR3 is made up of 20 amino acids. Germline-derived CDR1 and CDR2 are MDHEN and SYDVKM. CDR3 region: CASITLARDRGISGANVLTF. DNA for the CDR3: TGTGCCAGCATCACTCTAGCGAGGGACAGGGGTATCTCTGGGGCCAACGTCCTGACTTTC.

The chain has TRBV9 and TRBJ1-4, with 7 bases aligning to TRBD1. Looked up from germline, CDR1 is SGDLS and CDR2 is YYNGEE. After removal of 4 bases from V and 0 bases from J, the junction contained 12 bases not matched to a gene. CDR3 size: 18 residues. In DNA form, the CDR3 reads TGTGCCAGCAGCACCCTCGGAACAGGGGACGCAACTAATGAAAAACTGTTTTTT. Amino acid sequence: CASSTLGTGDATNEKLFF. Looking up the rest from reference TRBV9 and TRBJ1-4 gives the full variable domain: DSGVTQTPKHLITATGQRVTLRCSPRSGDLSVYWYQQSLDQGLQFLIQYYNGEERAKGNILERFSAQQFPDLHSELNLSSLELGDSALYFCASSTLGTGDATNEKLFFGSGTQLSVL.

The chain recombines TRBV18 with TRBJ2-2; TRBD2 aligns across 9 bases. This CDR3 region has 15 residues. From germline, CDR1 is KGHSH and CDR2 LQKENI. V gave up 2 bases and J gave up 7 bases; unmatched junction bases: 5. CDR3 loop: CASSPTAGGDGELFF. The CDR3 nucleotides are TGTGCCAGCTCACCAACGGCGGGAGGGGACGGGGAGCTGTTTTTT.

The V call is TRBV11-2, the J call TRBJ2-3; 9 bases are a match to TRBD2. Trimming at V came to 6 bases and at J to 0 bases, leaving 16 bases not matched to a gene. The CDR3 has 19 amino acids. Germline CDR1 reads SGHAT; CDR2 reads FQNNGV. The DNA for the CDR3 is TGTGCCAGCAGTCGGTCAGAAGCCGGGCTAGCGGGAAGCACAGATACGCAGTATTTT. Its protein product is CASSRSEAGLAGSTDTQYF.

This clone was seen a single time. The chain recombines TRBV7-9 with TRBJ2-7, with D possibly being TRBD2 (6 bases). CDR1 SEHNR and CDR2 FQNEAQ come from the germline V gene (reference sequence). The V and J ends lost 4 bases and 7 bases respectively, with 17 bases between them. This CDR3 has 14 residues. In nucleotides, the CDR3 is TGTGCCAGCAGCTACCTCCTCGGGAGAGGGGAGCAGTACTTC. Translating it yields CASSYLLGRGEQYF.

Notes on this clone: The sample holds other DNA sequences that translate to the same CDR3. The chain employs TRBV11-3 and TRBJ1-1; D gene unclear. CDR3 length: 14 amino acids. Germline CDR1 SGHNT, CDR2 YENEEA. V was trimmed by 0 bases and J by 1 base, leaving 6 bases between them. The CDR3 is CASSLDSGNTEAFF. The CDR3 DNA sequence: TGTGCCAGCAGCTTAGATTCAGGGAACACTGAAGCTTTCTTT.

The chain joins TRBV7-9 to TRBJ2-3; TRBD2 matches 7 bases. The germline gives CDR1 SEHNR, CDR2 FQNEAQ (reference sequence). The CDR3 consists of 14 residues. V shed 6 bases and J 0 bases; nucleotides not matched to a gene: 3. The CDR3 is CASRFSGSTDTQYF. In DNA, the CDR3 is TGTGCCAGCAGATTTAGCGGGAGCACAGATACGCAGTATTTT. Complete variable domain (other parts from reference TRBV7-9 and TRBJ2-3): DTGVSQNPRHKITKRGQNVTFRCDPISEHNRLYWYRQTLGQGPEFLTYFQNEAQLEKSRLLSDRFSAERPKGSFSTLEIQRTEQGDSAMYLCASRFSGSTDTQYFGPGTRLTVL.

V is TRBV9 and J is TRBJ2-1, with TRBD2 matching 7 bases. There are 17 residues in the CDR3. V shed 4 bases, J shed 9 bases, and the junction held 19 bases outside the gene matches. Germline V lookup: CDR1 SGDLS, CDR2 YYNGEE. The CDR3 bases are TGTGCCAGCAGCCCAAGGACGCCCGGGACTACTATCGGTGAGCAGTTCTTC. Encoded protein: CASSPRTPGTTIGEQFF.

The chain couples TRBV4-1 to TRBJ1-6, with a possible D match to TRBD1 (5 bases). The CDR3 covers 14 residues. Germline CDR1 MGHRA, CDR2 YSYEKL. V was clipped by 3 bases and J by 5 bases, with 8 bases between them. The CDR3 spells CASSHRDDNSPLHF. CDR3 coding DNA: TGCGCCAGCAGCCACCGGGACGATAATTCACCCCTCCACTTT.

This clone was seen only once. This chain uses TRBV6-5 with TRBJ2-7; 7 nucleotides line up with TRBD2. J gave up 3 bases and V 6 bases, and 5 bases lay outside the gene matches. CDR3 length: 13 residues. In germline, CDR1 is MNHEY, CDR2 SVGAGI. CDR3 region: CASRQPSGYEQYF. The CDR3 DNA sequence: TGTGCCAGCAGGCAGCCTAGCGGCTACGAGCAGTACTTC.

The count of this clone is one. The rearrangement uses TRBV19 and TRBJ2-7; a possible D gene is TRBD2 (6 bases). V shed 0 bases and J shed 1 base, with 13 bases lying between them. Germline loops: CDR1 LNHDA, CDR2 SQIVND (reference sequence). There are 16 residues in the CDR3. The CDR3 DNA sequence: TGTGCCAGTAGTATAGAGTGGAGGGGATCGTCCTACGAGCAGTACTTC. Translation: CASSIEWRGSSYEQYF.

The chain joins TRBV7-9 to TRBJ2-2; D gene unclear. V was shortened by 8 bases and J by 5 bases, with 12 bases between the two germline ends. The CDR3 contains 13 residues. In germline, CDR1 is SEHNR, CDR2 FQNEAQ (reference sequence). Here the CDR3 DNA reads TGTGCCAGCGTTGAAGATCGGACCGGGGAGCTGTTTTTT. Its protein is CASVEDRTGELFF.

This clone was seen a handful of times. The chain couples TRBV6-1 to TRBJ2-7; TRBD2 matches at 9 bases. Germline values: CDR1 MNHNS, CDR2 SASEGT. The CDR3 consists of 15 residues. The junction had 6 bases not matched to a gene; V was cut back by 2 bases and J by 4 bases. The CDR3 spells CASSERLAGSYEQYF. The CDR3 DNA follows: TGTGCCAGCAGTGAACGCCTAGCGGGAAGTTACGAGCAGTACTTC.

The chain uses TRBV19 and TRBJ1-5, with unresolved D. Germline V gene data show CDR1 as LNHDA and CDR2 as SQIVND (reference sequence). The V end was cut by 3 bases, the J end by 6 bases, with 21 bases between. CDR3 length: 17 residues. The CDR3: CASSIGAARLLSQPQHF. The DNA for the CDR3 is TGTGCCAGTAGTATTGGAGCCGCCAGGTTGCTCAGTCAGCCCCAGCATTTT.